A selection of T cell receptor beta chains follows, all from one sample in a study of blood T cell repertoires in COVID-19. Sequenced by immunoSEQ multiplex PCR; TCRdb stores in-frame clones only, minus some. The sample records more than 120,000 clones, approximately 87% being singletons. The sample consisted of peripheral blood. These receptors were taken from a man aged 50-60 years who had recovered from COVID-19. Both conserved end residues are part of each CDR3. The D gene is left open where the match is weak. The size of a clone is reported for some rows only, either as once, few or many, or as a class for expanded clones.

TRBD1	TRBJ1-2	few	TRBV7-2	CASSSSGGYGYTF	TGTGCCAGCAGCTCATCAGGGGGTTATGGCTACACCTTC
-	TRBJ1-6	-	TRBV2	CASSSPQGGSNSPLHF	TGTGCCAGCAGTTCCCCACAGGGTGGAAGCAATTCACCCCTCCACTTT
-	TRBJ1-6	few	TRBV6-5	CASTLGVENSPLHF	TGTGCCAGCACCCTCGGGGTAGAGAATTCACCCCTCCACTTT
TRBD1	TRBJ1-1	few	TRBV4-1	CASSQPRDRGSKGTEAFF	TGCGCCAGCAGCCAACCCCGGGACAGGGGTTCTAAAGGGACTGAAGCTTTCTTT
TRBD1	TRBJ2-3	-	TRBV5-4	CASSRAGTGAPDTQYF	TGTGCCAGCAGCCGAGCCGGGACAGGGGCCCCAGATACGCAGTATTTT
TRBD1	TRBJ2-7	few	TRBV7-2	CASSLTGGAREQYF	TGTGCCAGCAGCTTGACAGGGGGCGCAAGGGAGCAGTACTTC
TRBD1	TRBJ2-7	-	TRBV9	CASSAPGQAYEQYF	TGTGCCAGCAGCGCTCCGGGACAGGCTTACGAGCAGTACTTC
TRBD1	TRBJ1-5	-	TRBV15	CATSRTGVQPQHF	TGTGCCACCAGCCGGACAGGGGTGCAGCCCCAGCATTTT
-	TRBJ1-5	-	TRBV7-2	CASSSTWSQPQHF	TGTGCCAGCAGCAGCACATGGAGTCAGCCCCAGCATTTT
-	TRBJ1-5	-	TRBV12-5	CASGSYQPQHF	TGTGCTAGTGGTTCTTATCAGCCCCAGCATTTT
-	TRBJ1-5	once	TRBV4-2	CASSLNRDNNQPQHF	TGTGCCAGCAGCCTCAACCGGGACAACAATCAGCCCCAGCATTTT
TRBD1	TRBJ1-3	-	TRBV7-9	CASTITGTGSGNTIYF	TGTGCCAGCACTATTACTGGGACAGGCTCTGGAAACACCATATATTTT
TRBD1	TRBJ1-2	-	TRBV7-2	CASSLTSGTAHYGYTF	TGTGCCAGCAGCCTCACATCCGGGACAGCCCACTATGGCTACACCTTC
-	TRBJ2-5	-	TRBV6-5	CASSRPADLETQYF	TGTGCCAGCAGTAGGCCGGCGGATCTGGAGACCCAGTACTTC
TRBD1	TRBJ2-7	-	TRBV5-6	CASSITGTGSYEQYF	TGTGCCAGCAGCATCACCGGGACAGGGTCCTACGAGCAGTACTTC
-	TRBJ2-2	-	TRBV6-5	CASTEGQFTGELFF	TGTGCCAGCACAGAAGGACAGTTCACCGGGGAGCTGTTTTTT
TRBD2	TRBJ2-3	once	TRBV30	CAWSDLAGFDTQYF	TGTGCCTGGAGTGACCTAGCGGGGTTCGATACGCAGTATTTT
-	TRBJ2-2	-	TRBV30	CAWTRLESGHGELFF	TGTGCCTGGACCAGACTAGAATCAGGCCACGGGGAGCTGTTTTTT
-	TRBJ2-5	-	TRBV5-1	CASSLVGETQYF	TGCGCCAGCAGCTTGGTCGGGGAGACCCAGTACTTC
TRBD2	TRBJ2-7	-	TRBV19	CASSMITAGDYEQYF	TGTGCCAGTAGTATGATTACAGCGGGGGACTACGAGCAGTACTTC
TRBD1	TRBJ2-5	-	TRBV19	CASSPRDRGPQETQYF	TGTGCCAGTAGTCCCCGGGACAGGGGGCCCCAAGAGACCCAGTACTTC
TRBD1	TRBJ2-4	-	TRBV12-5	CASRGQGYDIQYF	TGTGCTAGTCGGGGACAGGGATACGACATTCAGTACTTC
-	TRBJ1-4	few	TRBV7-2	CASRMEGTTNEKLFF	TGTGCCAGCCGAATGGAGGGGACAACTAATGAAAAACTGTTTTTT
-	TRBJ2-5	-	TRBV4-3	CASSQGQGIQETQYF	TGCGCCAGCAGCCAAGGGCAGGGGATCCAAGAGACCCAGTACTTC
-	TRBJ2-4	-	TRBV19	CASSIGGGVGAKNIQYF	TGTGCCAGTAGTATAGGAGGAGGGGTGGGAGCCAAAAACATTCAGTACTTC
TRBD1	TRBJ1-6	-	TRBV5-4	CASSLVPTGDSPLHF	TGTGCCAGCAGCTTGGTGCCGACAGGGGATTCACCCCTCCACTTT
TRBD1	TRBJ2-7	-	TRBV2	CASTDSGTGPYEQYF	TGTGCCAGCACTGACTCCGGGACAGGGCCCTACGAGCAGTACTTC
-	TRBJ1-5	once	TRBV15	CATAGGGSQPQHF	TGTGCCACCGCGGGCGGGGGATCCCAGCCCCAGCATTTT
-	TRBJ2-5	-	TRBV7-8	CASSPSGETQYF	TGTGCCAGCAGCCCCTCGGGAGAGACCCAGTACTTC
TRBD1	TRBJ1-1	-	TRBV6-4	CASSKDRETDTEAFF	TGTGCCAGCAGTAAAGACAGGGAAACGGACACTGAAGCTTTCTTT
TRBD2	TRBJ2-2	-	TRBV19	CASSIIAGRLHTNTGELFF	TGTGCCAGTAGTATCATAGCGGGGAGGTTACATACGAACACCGGGGAGCTGTTTTTT
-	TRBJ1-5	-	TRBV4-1	CASSQVSGFNQPQHF	TGCGCCAGCAGCCAAGTATCGGGGTTTAATCAGCCCCAGCATTTT
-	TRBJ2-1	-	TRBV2	CASSADSHPVNEQFF	TGTGCCAGCAGTGCCGACAGCCACCCCGTCAATGAGCAGTTCTTC
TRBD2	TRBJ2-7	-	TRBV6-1	CASSEGLAGGPYEQYF	TGTGCCAGCAGTGAAGGACTAGCGGGGGGGCCTTACGAGCAGTACTTC
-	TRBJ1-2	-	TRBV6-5	CASSYGRDANYGYTF	TGTGCCAGCAGTTACGGGAGGGACGCTAACTATGGCTACACCTTC
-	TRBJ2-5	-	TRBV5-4	CASSRQGGGETQYF	TGTGCCAGCAGCAGGCAGGGGGGAGGAGAGACCCAGTACTTC
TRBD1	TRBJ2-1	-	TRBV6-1	CASSEEDRGRNEQFF	TGTGCCAGCAGTGAAGAGGATAGGGGGCGGAATGAGCAGTTCTTC
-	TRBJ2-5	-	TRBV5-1	CATKRASLGETQYF	TGCGCCACCAAGAGGGCTAGCCTGGGAGAGACCCAGTACTTC
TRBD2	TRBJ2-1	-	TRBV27	CASSLLAGGYNEQFF	TGTGCCAGCAGTTTGTTAGCGGGGGGCTACAATGAGCAGTTCTTC
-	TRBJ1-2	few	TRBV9	CASSPRSGQGYTF	TGTGCCAGCAGCCCACGGTCAGGGCAAGGCTACACCTTC
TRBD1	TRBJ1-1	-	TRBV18	CASSPGTGPQAFF	TGTGCCAGCTCACCCGGGACAGGGCCCCAAGCTTTCTTT
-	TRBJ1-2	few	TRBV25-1	CASSESGLWDGYTF	TGTGCCAGCAGTGAATCGGGGTTGTGGGATGGCTACACCTTC
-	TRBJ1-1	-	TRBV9	CASSSHGGNTEAFF	TGTGCCAGCAGCTCCCACGGAGGGAACACTGAAGCTTTCTTT
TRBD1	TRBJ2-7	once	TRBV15	CATSRGQGNDYEQYF	TGTGCCACCAGCAGAGGACAGGGTAATGACTACGAGCAGTACTTC
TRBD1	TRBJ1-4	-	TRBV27	CASSLSGTANEKLFF	TGTGCCAGCAGTTTATCCGGGACAGCTAATGAAAAACTGTTTTTT
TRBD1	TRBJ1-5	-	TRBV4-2	CASSPGTGGNQPQHF	TGTGCCAGCAGCCCCGGGACAGGGGGAAATCAGCCCCAGCATTTT
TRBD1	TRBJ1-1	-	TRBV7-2	CASSPRTGGDTEAFF	TGTGCCAGCAGCCCAAGGACAGGGGGGGACACTGAAGCTTTCTTT
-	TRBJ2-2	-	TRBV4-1	CASSQGALPPPTGELFF	TGCGCCAGCAGCCAAGGCGCCCTTCCCCCTCCCACCGGGGAGCTGTTTTTT
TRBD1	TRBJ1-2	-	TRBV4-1	CASTLEAGTGGRYTF	TGCGCCAGCACATTAGAGGCCGGGACAGGTGGGCGCTACACCTTC
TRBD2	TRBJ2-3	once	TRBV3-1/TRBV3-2	CASSQVVSGRATDTQYF	TGTGCCAGCAGCCAAGTGGTTAGCGGGAGAGCCACAGATACGCAGTATTTT